The entry below describes one T cell receptor (beta chain). Its antigen is still unknown. The record originates from a study of shared clonotypes between healthy human individuals. The overall study: Three CD4 naive, three CD4 memory, two CD8 naive and one CD8 memory plate were used per donor.

Study-wide points: Only blood was sampled, and tissue TCR repertoires likely differ from blood ones.

CD45RO-negative CD8 cells positively selected for CCR7 made up the naive population, which excluded terminally differentiated effector memory CD45RA+ cells. Germline V gene data show CDR1 as PRHDT and CDR2 as FYEKMQ (reference sequence). Trimming took 7 bases from V and 5 from J, leaving 18 bases between them. This CDR3 spans 15 amino acids. The table came from immunoSEQ multiplex PCR; TCRdb's copy has only in-frame clones and leaves some out. The sample contains 2 million to 2.5 million clones, 90% to 95% of which appear only once. The sequence was obtained from a young man in good health. Some clones in this sample may be carry-over from other donors' samples. The sequenced sample was naive CD8+ T cells from PBMCs. V gene TRBV13 combines with J gene TRBJ2-1, with D tentatively TRBD2 (6 bases). CDR3 sequence: CASTAPHLADNEQFF. The CDR3 coding sequence is TGTGCCAGCACCGCCCCCCATTTAGCGGACAATGAGCAGTTCTTC.